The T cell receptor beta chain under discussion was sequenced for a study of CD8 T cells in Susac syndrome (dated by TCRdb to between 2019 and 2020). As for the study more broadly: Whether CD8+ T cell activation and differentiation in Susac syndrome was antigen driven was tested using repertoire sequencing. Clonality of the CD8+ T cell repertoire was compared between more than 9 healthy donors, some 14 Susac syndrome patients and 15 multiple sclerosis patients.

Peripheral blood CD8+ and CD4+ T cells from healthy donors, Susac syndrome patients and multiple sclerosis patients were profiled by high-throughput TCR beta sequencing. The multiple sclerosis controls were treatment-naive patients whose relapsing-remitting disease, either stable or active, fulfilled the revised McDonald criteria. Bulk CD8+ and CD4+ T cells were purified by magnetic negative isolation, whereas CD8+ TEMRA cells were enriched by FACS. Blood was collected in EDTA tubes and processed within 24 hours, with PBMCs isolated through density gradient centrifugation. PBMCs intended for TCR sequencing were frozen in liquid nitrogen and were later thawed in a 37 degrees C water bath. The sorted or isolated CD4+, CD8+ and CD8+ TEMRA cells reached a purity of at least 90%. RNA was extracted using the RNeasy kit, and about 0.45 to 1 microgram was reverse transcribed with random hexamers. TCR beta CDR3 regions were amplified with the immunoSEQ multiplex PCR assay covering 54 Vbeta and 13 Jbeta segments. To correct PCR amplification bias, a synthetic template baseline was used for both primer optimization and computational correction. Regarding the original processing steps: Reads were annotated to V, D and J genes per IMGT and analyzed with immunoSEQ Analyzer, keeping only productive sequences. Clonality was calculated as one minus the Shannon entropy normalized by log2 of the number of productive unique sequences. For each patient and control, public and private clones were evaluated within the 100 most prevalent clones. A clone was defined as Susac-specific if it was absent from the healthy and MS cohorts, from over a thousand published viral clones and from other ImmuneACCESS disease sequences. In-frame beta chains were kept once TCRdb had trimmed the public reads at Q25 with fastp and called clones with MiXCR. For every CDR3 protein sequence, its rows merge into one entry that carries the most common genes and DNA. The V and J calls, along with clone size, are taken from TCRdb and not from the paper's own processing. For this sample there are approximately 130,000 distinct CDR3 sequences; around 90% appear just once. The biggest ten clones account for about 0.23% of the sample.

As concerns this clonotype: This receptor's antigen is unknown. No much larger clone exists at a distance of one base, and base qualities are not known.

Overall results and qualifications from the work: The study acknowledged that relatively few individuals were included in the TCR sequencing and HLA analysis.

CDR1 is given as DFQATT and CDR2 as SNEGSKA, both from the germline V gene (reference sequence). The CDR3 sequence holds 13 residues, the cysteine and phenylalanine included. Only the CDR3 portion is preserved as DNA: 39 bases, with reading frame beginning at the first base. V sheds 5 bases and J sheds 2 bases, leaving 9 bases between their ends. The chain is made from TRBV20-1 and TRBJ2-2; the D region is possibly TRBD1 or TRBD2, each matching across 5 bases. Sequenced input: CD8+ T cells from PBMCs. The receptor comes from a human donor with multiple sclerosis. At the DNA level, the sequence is TGCAGTGCTCGGGGACCTAACACCGGGGAGCTGTTTTTT. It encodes CSARGPNTGELFF.